The 30 T cell receptor beta chains in this list originate from one sample, sequenced in a study of post-analysis software for immune sequencing data (dated by TCRdb to about 2015). Points the paper makes about the study in general: A few TRBV segments, including TRBV5-6, TRBV5-1 and TRBV20-1, were significantly more frequent in patients than controls.

Library preparation used PCR. The instrument given in TCRdb is Illumina HiSeq 2500. To reduce PCR and sequencing biases, unique molecular identifiers were incorporated into the TCR beta cDNA libraries. The public sequencing data were trimmed at Q25 with fastp and processed into clonotypes with MiXCR by TCRdb, which kept only in-frame beta chains. All rows with the same CDR3 protein become a single entry with the most common DNA and genes. The sample yields roughly 800,000 distinct CDR3 sequences; 40% to 55% were counted once. The ten largest clones take up 4.9% of the sample. No antigen has been identified for these receptors. Sequencing was carried out using blood. Every receptor here comes from a girl aged 10 to 17 with multiple sclerosis.

The V and J genes are TRBV15 and TRBJ2-7; D is perhaps TRBD1 (5 bases). V was cut by 1 base and J by 2 bases, with 12 bases left in between. CDR1 LNHNV and CDR2 YYDKDF come from the germline V gene (reference sequence). The CDR3 loop spans 15 amino acids. Written as DNA, the CDR3 is TGTGCCACCAGCAGAGGACAGACACAAACCTACGAGCAGTACTTC. Amino acid sequence: CATSRGQTQTYEQYF.

J is TRBJ2-1 and V is TRBV5-1, with 9 positions matching TRBD1. The CDR3 length is 15 residues. Germline V gene lookup returns CDR1 SGHRS and CDR2 YFSETQ. V was pared by 3 bases and J by 4 bases, with 5 bases of the junction left unmatched. Here the CDR3 DNA reads TGCGCCAGCAGCTGGGGGGACAGGGAATACAATGAGCAGTTCTTC. It codes for CASSWGDREYNEQFF.

This chain links TRBV12-3 or TRBV12-4 with TRBJ1-4; a weak D match, TRBD1 (6 bases). V gave up 3 bases and J gave up 7 bases, with 18 bases separating them. The CDR3 covers 16 residues. The CDR3 DNA sequence: TGTGCCAGCAGTTTTTGCCGAGGGGGGATTTGTGAAAAACTGTTTTTT. Amino acid sequence: CASSFCRGGICEKLFF.

The chain is built from TRBV27 and TRBJ2-1; possibly TRBD2 for D (6 bases). This CDR3 has 14 residues. CDR1 is MNHEY, CDR2 SMNVEV, per germline (reference sequence). Between the trimmed V and J ends, which lost 6 bases and 4 bases, there was a span of 13 bases. The chain's CDR3 is CASSPLATYNEQFF. The CDR3 nucleotides are TGTGCCAGCAGCCCGCTAGCGACGTACAATGAGCAGTTCTTC.

The rearrangement links TRBV20-1 to TRBJ2-3; no reliable D call. Trimming shortened V by 1 base and J by 2 bases, and 16 bases separated the two germline ends. The length of the CDR3 is 16 residues. Germline V gene lookup returns CDR1 DFQATT and CDR2 SNEGSKA (reference sequence). In nucleotides, the CDR3 is TGCAGTGCTAGAGCCCGGGCAGGCCCCGACACAGATACGCAGTATTTT. It codes for CSARARAGPDTDTQYF.

The chain joins TRBV10-3 to TRBJ2-5; the D call may be TRBD1 or TRBD2 (5 bases each). V was trimmed by 3 bases and J by 0 bases, leaving 20 bases between them. This CDR3 has 18 residues. The V gene's germline CDR1 is ENHRY and CDR2 SYGVKD. The CDR3 nucleotides are TGTGCCATCAGTGACCCGGGACCCAGGGTTGAGGACCAAGAGACCCAGTACTTC. This sequence encodes CAISDPGPRVEDQETQYF.

The rearrangement joins TRBV4-3 to TRBJ2-1; a weak D match, TRBD2 (5 bases). The CDR3 is 14 residues long. Trimming stripped 3 bases from V and 6 bases from J, with 12 bases between. CDR1 is LGHNA and CDR2 is YSLEER in the germline V gene. CDR3 region: CASSQERAVNEQFF. CDR3 DNA sequence: TGCGCCAGCAGCCAGGAGAGGGCAGTCAATGAGCAGTTCTTC.

This sequence joins TRBV3-1 and TRBJ2-7, with D perhaps TRBD1 (6 bases). Germline CDR1 and CDR2: LGHDT and YNNKEL (reference sequence). Deletions cut 0 bases from V and 5 bases from J, with 26 bases between. The CDR3 has 19 residues. CDR3 in DNA: TGTGCCAGCAGCCAAGAGGTTTGGGACACGACTCTTCGTCCCCACGAGCAGTACTTC. This sequence encodes CASSQEVWDTTLRPHEQYF.

The CDR3 DNA follows: TGTGCCAGCAGCCCAGTAACCCTCAGTGAGCAGTTCTTC. Residues: CASSPVTLSEQFF. The chain employs TRBV11-2 and TRBJ2-1; unclear D gene. The CDR3 has 13 residues. Germline V CDR1 and CDR2: SGHAT, FQNNGV. V lost 5 bases and J 9 bases, leaving 14 bases between the germline ends.

Only a few counts were recorded for this clonotype. V gene TRBV12-5 combines with J gene TRBJ2-1, with 10 bases aligning to TRBD2. CDR1 is LGHNT and CDR2 is FRNRAP in the germline V gene. The CDR3 sequence is 17 residues long. With V trimmed by 2 bases and J by 8 bases, 12 bases remained unmatched. This CDR3 reads CASGLTGLAGEGDEQFF. The CDR3 DNA reads as TGTGCTAGTGGTTTGACTGGCCTAGCGGGAGAAGGCGATGAGCAGTTCTTC.

J is TRBJ2-4 and V is TRBV4-3; 7 nucleotides line up with TRBD2. V trimming: 0 bases; J trimming: 13 bases; junction bases outside the gene matches: 18. Germline CDR1 reads LGHNA; CDR2 reads YSLEER. The CDR3 totals 17 residues. The CDR3, as DNA: TGCGCCAGCAGCCAAGAACGAGTGAGCGGGGACCTACGAGGGCAGTACTTC. Residues: CASSQERVSGDLRGQYF.

The J gene is TRBJ2-4, the V gene TRBV30; TRBD1 matches 12 bases. The ends lost 2 bases at V and 3 bases at J; junction bases unmatched: 5. Germline assignment: CDR1 GTSNPN and CDR2 SVGIG (reference sequence). There are 16 residues in the CDR3. The CDR3 reads CAWSRDRGLGKNIQYF. CDR3 nucleotide sequence: TGTGCCTGGAGTCGGGACAGGGGGCTTGGCAAAAACATTCAGTACTTC.

J is TRBJ1-5 and V is TRBV19; maybe TRBD1 (6 bases). V was clipped by 5 bases and J by 1 base, with 12 bases between them. Germline V gene sequence: CDR1 LNHDA, CDR2 SQIVND (reference sequence). The CDR3 consists of 15 residues. Here the CDR3 reads CASSRRTESNQPQHF. The CDR3 DNA is TGTGCCAGTAGTCGCAGGACAGAAAGCAATCAGCCCCAGCATTTT.

This clonotype was recorded a few times. This chain connects TRBV29-1 to TRBJ2-4; TRBD1 matches 9 bases. CDR3 length: 13 amino acids. The germline CDR1 and CDR2 sequences are SQVTM and ANQGSEA. With V trimmed by 4 bases and J by 7 bases, 5 bases remained unmatched. CDR3 sequence (DNA): TGCAGCGTTGGGCGTGACAGGGGGAACATTCAGTACTTC. Translation: CSVGRDRGNIQYF.

The genes are TRBV7-2 and TRBJ2-6; D might be TRBD1 or TRBD2, each matching 6 bases. The CDR3 contains 19 residues. V lost 4 bases to trimming and J lost 1 base, with 20 bases between them. CDR1 and CDR2 from the germline V gene are SGHTA and FQGNSA. In nucleotides, the CDR3 is TGTGCCAGCAGCTCCATGGGGGGCGCCGCCTATTCTGGGGCCAACGTCCTGACTTTC. Residues: CASSSMGGAAYSGANVLTF.

In this sample, this clonotype turned up a few times. The rearrangement links TRBV12-3 or TRBV12-4 to TRBJ1-4, with 12 nucleotides matching TRBD1. The CDR3 is 17 residues long. V shed 9 bases, J shed 8 bases, and the junction held 16 bases outside the gene matches. CDR3 protein: CASSPKPGQGALEKLFF. Here the CDR3 DNA reads TGTGCCAGTAGTCCAAAACCGGGACAGGGGGCCTTGGAAAAACTGTTTTTT.

The chain uses TRBV12-3 or TRBV12-4 and TRBJ2-3; 7 nucleotides match TRBD2. This CDR3 has 13 residues. V dropped 8 bases and J dropped 0; count of bases not matched to a gene: 2. The DNA for the CDR3 is TGTGCCAGCTCAGCGGGAAGCACAGATACGCAGTATTTT. As protein: CASSAGSTDTQYF.

In this sample, this clonotype turned up a few times. The gene calls are TRBV29-1 and TRBJ1-1; no clear D gene. This CDR3 is built from 13 residues. Trimming shortened V by 2 bases and J by 0 bases, and 7 bases separated the two germline ends. Germline-derived CDR1 and CDR2 are SQVTM and ANQGSEA. CDR3 DNA: TGCAGCGTTGAACCTCGATTGAACACTGAAGCTTTCTTT. Residues: CSVEPRLNTEAFF.

J is TRBJ2-5 and V is TRBV9; D possibly corresponds to TRBD2 (7 bases). V dropped 0 bases and J dropped 4 bases, with 13 bases sitting between them. The CDR3 is 15 amino acids. Germline CDR1 and CDR2: SGDLS and YYNGEE. This CDR3 is CASSVAGDYGETQYF. Here the CDR3 DNA reads TGTGCCAGCAGCGTAGCAGGGGACTATGGAGAGACCCAGTACTTC.

The rearrangement links TRBV29-1 to TRBJ1-4, with D perhaps matching TRBD1 (5 bases). V shed 6 bases and J shed 7 bases, with 15 bases lying between them. The CDR3 extends over 13 amino acids. Germline V lookup: CDR1 SQVTM, CDR2 ANQGSEA. The CDR3 loop is CSVSTAGGEKLFF. CDR3 nucleotide sequence: TGCAGCGTCTCGACAGCCGGTGGTGAAAAACTGTTTTTT.

The chain has TRBV5-6 and TRBJ1-1, with D perhaps TRBD1 (5 bases). There are 14 residues in the CDR3. The germline V and J ends were trimmed by 6 bases and 5 bases, with 17 bases remaining between them. Per germline, CDR1 SGHDT and CDR2 YYEEEE. CDR3 sequence reads: CASINRDGVTEAFF. In DNA form, the CDR3 reads TGTGCCAGCATTAACCGGGACGGAGTGACTGAAGCTTTCTTT.

This rearrangement joins TRBV6-5 to TRBJ2-5, with 7 bases matching TRBD2. With 0 bases clipped from V and 5 bases from J, the junction kept 6 bases outside the gene matches. This CDR3 has 15 amino acids. The germline V gene has CDR1 MNHEY and CDR2 SVGAGI. The CDR3 region is CASSYSGLDGETQYF. The CDR3 DNA sequence: TGTGCCAGCAGTTACTCAGGACTAGACGGGGAGACCCAGTACTTC.

The chain has TRBV9 and TRBJ2-5, with D uncertain. Germline loops: CDR1 SGDLS, CDR2 YYNGEE. V was clipped by 4 bases and J by 2 bases, with 12 bases between them. The CDR3 is 14 residues long. Written as DNA, the CDR3 is TGTGCCAGCAGCTTACGACAAAATCAAGAGACCCAGTACTTC. It codes for CASSLRQNQETQYF.

This clonotype was found a few times. The genes are TRBV29-1 and TRBJ1-4; perhaps TRBD1 as D (5 bases). Germline V gene lookup returns CDR1 SQVTM and CDR2 ANQGSEA. The CDR3 sequence is 11 residues long. The germline V and J ends were trimmed by 7 bases and 9 bases, with 12 bases remaining between them. In nucleotides, the CDR3 is TGCAGCGCTTGGGGCAGCAAAAAACTGTTTTTT. Its protein product is CSAWGSKKLFF.

The V gene is TRBV18, the J gene TRBJ2-3, with D perhaps matching TRBD2 (7 bases). Trimming stripped 3 bases from V and 2 bases from J, with 15 bases between. This CDR3 contains 16 residues. Germline V lookup: CDR1 KGHSH, CDR2 LQKENI. CDR3 region: CASSPDGGPNTDTQYF. The CDR3 coding sequence is TGTGCCAGCTCACCGGACGGGGGGCCCAACACAGATACGCAGTATTTT.

The chain joins TRBV3-1 to TRBJ2-1; D possibly matches TRBD1 or TRBD2 (5 bases each). The CDR3 loop spans 15 amino acids. Trimming took off 1 base at V and 4 bases at J, with 11 bases between the two ends. Germline CDR1 is LGHDT and CDR2 is YNNKEL (reference sequence). The CDR3 region has the DNA TGTGCCAGCAGCCAAGGATGGGACGGGTACAATGAGCAGTTCTTC. Its protein product is CASSQGWDGYNEQFF.

The chain couples TRBV10-3 to TRBJ2-7; D may match TRBD1 or TRBD2 (5 bases each). The germline V gene encodes CDR1 ENHRY and CDR2 SYGVKD. Trimming shortened V by 5 bases and J by 1 base, and 15 bases separated the two germline ends. The CDR3 extends over 15 amino acids. The CDR3 loop reads CAISTASWGSYEQYF. The CDR3, as DNA: TGTGCCATCAGTACCGCCTCGTGGGGGTCCTACGAGCAGTACTTC.

This chain links TRBV12-5 with TRBJ1-2; the D is unclear. The V gene lost 0 bases and the J gene lost 8 bases, with 10 bases spanning the gap. Germline loops: CDR1 LGHNT, CDR2 FRNRAP. The CDR3 extends over 13 amino acids. The CDR3 spells CASGLVGSGGYTF. As DNA, the CDR3 is TGTGCTAGTGGTTTGGTGGGGTCAGGCGGCTACACCTTC.

J is TRBJ1-1 and V is TRBV2; a weak D match, TRBD1 (6 bases). Trimming left V 4 bases short and J 3 bases short, with 18 bases between. Per the germline V gene, CDR1 is SNHLY and CDR2 is FYNNEI. There are 16 residues in the CDR3. The chain's CDR3 is CASSARRGHTYTEAFF. CDR3 nucleotide sequence: TGTGCCAGCAGTGCAAGGAGGGGACATACCTACACTGAAGCTTTCTTT.

This clonotype was seen a few times. This chain uses TRBV6-5 with TRBJ1-5; D might be TRBD1 (5 bases). Trimming left V 2 bases short and J 4 bases short, with 12 bases between. There are 15 residues in the CDR3. Germline assignment: CDR1 MNHEY and CDR2 SVGAGI. The chain's CDR3 is CASSYGGGGNQPQHF. In DNA, the CDR3 is TGTGCCAGCAGTTACGGGGGAGGCGGAAATCAGCCCCAGCATTTT.